The clone carrying this T cell receptor beta chain occurred many times. The antigen remains undetermined. CDR1 and CDR2 (germline): SGHTS, YDEGEE. V was clipped by 5 bases and J by 4 bases, with 16 bases between them. CDR3 length: 15 amino acids. The record originates from a study of identical twins. Study observations and caveats: Insertions were fewer in abundant cord blood beta clonotypes, whereas memory repertoires showed none of this pattern. A partial confounding effect on zero-insertion analyses could come from invariant MAIT and iNKT cells.

Template switching introduced a universal primer site, and the cDNA bore unique molecular identifiers. TCRdb re-called the 5' RACE reads with MiXCR, one entry per CDR3 protein. The profile shows 600,000 to 800,000 distinct CDR3 sequences, 21% of them singletons. The same data also contributed to another study, on T cells expressing NK-cell markers.

The specimen was PBMCs. This sequence was found in a woman under 30 in good health. This chain links TRBV5-8 with TRBJ2-1, with D possibly TRBD2 on 6 matching bases. The CDR3 DNA sequence: TGTGCCAGCAGACCACGACTAGAATCTTACAATGAGCAGTTCTTC. The encoded protein is CASRPRLESYNEQFF.